These 5 T cell receptor beta chains were sequenced from one sample in a study of T cells in Graves' hyperthyroidism and ophthalmopathy. Amplification targeted TCR beta CDR3 regions from RNA transcripts. First-round RT-PCR with HTBI primers amplified the TCR CDR3 region. TCRdb reanalysed the multiplex PCR reads using MiXCR and keeps one entry per CDR3 protein. The repertoire holds over 700,000 distinct CDR3 sequences, with 35% as singletons. The specimen was blood. The receptor set was obtained from a woman in her thirties or forties with Graves' hyperthyroidism.

This clonotype occurred a few times. The rearrangement links TRBV20-1 to TRBJ1-2; D unclear. V lost 0 bases and J lost 1, with 9 bases in between. The CDR3 contains 14 residues. Germline values: CDR1 DFQATT, CDR2 SNEGSKA (reference sequence). The CDR3 is CSARDAVINYGYTF. The CDR3, as DNA: TGCAGTGCTAGAGACGCAGTGATTAACTATGGCTACACCTTC.

This clonotype was detected only a few times. The junction differs from germline at one of its ends, possibly a read error. The rearrangement uses TRBV10-3 and TRBJ2-2; D is perhaps TRBD2 (6 bases). The germline gives CDR1 ENHRY, CDR2 SYGVKD. This CDR3 is 14 amino acids long. CDR3 DNA: TGTGCCAGCAGTTATCGGGACTTCACCGGGGAGCTGTTTTTT. It codes for CASSYRDFTGELFF.

V and J are TRBV25-1 and TRBJ2-7, with D maybe TRBD1 (5 bases). The CDR3 runs to 15 residues. CDR1 and CDR2 from the germline V gene are MGHDK and SYGVNS. V was clipped by 2 bases and J by 1 base, with 12 bases between them. Here the CDR3 DNA reads TGTGCCAGCAGTGAAGAGGCAGGGTCTTCCTACGAGCAGTACTTC. Protein sequence: CASSEEAGSSYEQYF.

This clonotype was recorded a few times. The chain couples TRBV2 to TRBJ2-5; maybe TRBD1 (6 bases). The CDR3 is 16 amino acids. From germline, CDR1 is SNHLY and CDR2 FYNNEI. Between the trimmed V and J ends, which lost 5 bases and 2 bases, there was a span of 18 bases. The CDR3 DNA sequence: TGTGCCAGCAGTTACTCAGGGGTCCGAGCTCAAGAGACCCAGTACTTC. Residues: CASSYSGVRAQETQYF. The variable domain in full, completed from reference TRBV2 and TRBJ2-5, reads EPEVTQTPSHQVTQMGQEVILRCVPISNHLYFYWYRQILGQKVEFLVSFYNNEISEKSEIFDDQFSVERPDGSNFTLKIRSTKLEDSAMYFCASSYSGVRAQETQYFGPGTRLLVL.

This clonotype was counted many times. The rearrangement links TRBV5-1 to TRBJ1-1; maybe TRBD1 (5 bases). Germline V gene data show CDR1 as SGHRS and CDR2 as YFSETQ. V lost 4 bases to trimming and J lost 0 bases, with 16 bases between them. The CDR3 has 16 residues. The CDR3 DNA reads TGCGCCAGCAGCGAAGGAACCACAGGAATGAACACTGAAGCTTTCTTT. As protein: CASSEGTTGMNTEAFF.